This T cell receptor beta chain originates from a study of chemoradiotherapy in HPV16-positive cancers. Study results and caveats: In HPV16-positive patients, HPV-responsive T-cell expansion tracked better recurrence-free survival. Only a couple of HPV16-positive patients supplied the functional HPV-specificity definition.

TCRdb keeps only in-frame clones here, not all; method: immunoSEQ multiplex PCR. The data contain 3,200 or so clones, about 90% of them singletons. A word on this clone: Its antigen is unknown.

Germline V gene data show CDR1 as LNHDA and CDR2 as SQIVND (reference sequence). Between the trimmed V and J ends, which lost 7 bases and 7 bases, there was a span of 17 bases. The CDR3 sequence is 14 residues long. The chain combines TRBV19 with TRBJ1-5; D not certain. The starting material was tumor tissue, obtained from a patient who underwent chemoradiotherapy. The clonotype originates from a human donor with HPV-associated anogenital cancer. For the CDR3, the DNA is TGTGCCAGTACCCGCGGAGTGGCAGGCCAGCCCCAGCATTTT. Translating it yields CASTRGVAGQPQHF.